These 5 T cell receptor beta chains were sequenced from one sample in a study of early T cells in non-severe SARS-CoV-2 infection. Each CDR3 protein is one row after TCRdb ran MiXCR on the 5' RACE reads. Among approximately 76,000 distinct CDR3 sequences listed, approximately 10% were seen once. The source material was whole blood. Receptor source: an adult who was a healthcare worker with PCR-confirmed SARS-CoV-2 infection or an uninfected control (not recorded which).

Of note for this clonotype: Being one base from a much bigger clone, this may be a read error. The CDR3 here is CASSLRAGNSTLHF. CDR3 DNA: TGTGCCAGCAGCTTACGCGCAGGGAATTCAACCCTCCACTTT. This chain joins TRBV14 and TRBJ1-6; the D gene is possibly TRBD1 (5 bases). The CDR3 is made up of 14 amino acids. Germline-derived CDR1 and CDR2 are SGHDN and FVKESK. Filled out from reference TRBV14 and TRBJ1-6, the complete variable domain reads EAGVTQFPSHSVIEKGQTVTLRCDPISGHDNLYWYRRVMGKEIKFLLHFVKESKQDESGMPNNRFLAERTGGTYSTLKVQPAELEDSGVYFCASSLRAGNSTLHFGNGTRLTVT.

This clonotype has ten or more counts. The CDR3 nucleotides read TGCGCCAGCAGCTTGGCCGGGTGGGCGGGAGTGTTGGATACGCAGTATTTT. Translation: CASSLAGWAGVLDTQYF. The V call is TRBV5-1, the J call TRBJ2-3, with 7 nucleotides matching TRBD2. Germline values: CDR1 SGHRS, CDR2 YFSETQ. The trim removed 0 bases at V and 6 bases at J, leaving 13 bases unmatched. The CDR3 has 17 residues.

This chain joins TRBV20-1 and TRBJ1-1, with D unclear. This CDR3 spans 14 amino acids. Trimming cost V 6 bases and J 5 bases, with 19 bases left between them. Per the germline V gene, CDR1 is DFQATT and CDR2 is SNEGSKA (reference sequence). This CDR3 is CSALHSQGGTEAFF. The DNA of the CDR3 is TGCAGTGCCCTCCATTCCCAAGGAGGGACTGAAGCTTTCTTT.

At least ten counts were recorded for this clonotype. V and J are TRBV7-2 and TRBJ2-7; a possible D gene is TRBD1 (6 bases). The CDR3 covers 15 residues. The V end was cut by 1 base, the J end by 6 bases, with 16 bases between. CDR1 SGHTA and CDR2 FQGNSA come from the germline V gene. CDR3 in DNA: TGTGCCAGCAGCTTAGGTCAGACAGGCCTAGGCGAGCAGTACTTC. It yields the protein CASSLGQTGLGEQYF.

The CDR3: CASSGTGYNQPQHF. The CDR3 region has the DNA TGTGCCAGCAGCGGGACAGGGTACAATCAGCCCCAGCATTTT. The J gene is TRBJ1-5, the V gene TRBV9, with 8 bases fitting TRBD1. This CDR3 region has 14 residues. Germline V gene sequence: CDR1 SGDLS, CDR2 YYNGEE. V lost 3 bases to trimming and J lost 3 bases; unmatched junction nucleotides: 2. The entire variable domain, with the rest obtained from reference TRBV9 and TRBJ1-5, is as follows: DSGVTQTPKHLITATGQRVTLRCSPRSGDLSVYWYQQSLDQGLQFLIQYYNGEERAKGNILERFSAQQFPDLHSELNLSSLELGDSALYFCASSGTGYNQPQHFGDGTRLSIL.